This record covers a single TCR beta chain. The antigen is undetermined. Trimming took off 5 bases at V and 2 bases at J, with 10 bases between the two ends. CDR3 length: 13 amino acids. Germline V gene data show CDR1 as MNHEY and CDR2 as SMNVEV (reference sequence). In the authors' methods: Researchers built a distant-metastasis classifier for papillary thyroid cancer that drew on CDR3 differences across clinicopathological groups. TCRdb re-analyzed the PCR reads using MiXCR. These V and J calls are TCRdb output, not the study's own analysis. The sample has some 15,000 clones, around a quarter seen once. The data were taken from a study of metastatic and nonmetastatic thyroid tumors. Study details: Repertoires were compared across blood and tumor or nodule tissue from malignant and benign thyroid patients.

Study-wide points: It was reported that TCR beta diversity was significantly higher in malignant thyroid tumors than benign nodules, in blood and tumor.

Patients underwent thyroid surgery, and none had received any treatment before it. The receptor was isolated from a female donor with papillary thyroid cancer or a benign thyroid nodule (not recorded which). Some clones in this sample may be carry-over from other donors' samples. The rearrangement joins TRBV27 to TRBJ2-7; D might be TRBD1 (6 bases). What was sequenced was adjacent normal tissue. The CDR3 coding sequence is TGTGCCAGCAGTATAGGACAGCCCTACGAGCAGTACTTC. This encodes CASSIGQPYEQYF.